This T cell receptor beta chain emerged from a study of OX40 agonist ivuxolimab in advanced cancers. Background on the study: Patients were 82.7% male with ages roughly 20 to 80, mean roughly 55. Study outcomes and limitations: Partial responders at 0.1-3.0 mg/kg showed near-lowest clonal expansion.

The CDR3 length is 15 residues. Germline V gives CDR1 MGHRA, CDR2 YSYEKL. V was cut by 1 base and J by 6 bases, with 16 bases left in between. Sequencing used immunoSEQ multiplex PCR; TCRdb keeps in-frame clones, though not all of them. This sample carries about 60,000 clones, 91% of them seen once, and the ten largest clones take under 2%. As concerns this clone: Its antigen remains unknown.

This TCR derives from an adult with an advanced solid tumor such as melanoma, head and neck, liver or kidney cancer. The chain recombines TRBV4-1 with TRBJ2-7, with D perhaps matching TRBD2 (5 bases). This specimen consisted of CD4+ or CD8+ T cells sorted from blood, obtained in a trial of the OX40 agonist ivuxolimab. The CDR3 region has the DNA TGCGCCAGCAGCCAAGTTATAGCGTTCCGGAGCGAGCAGTACTTC. It is translated as CASSQVIAFRSEQYF.